These 8 T cell receptor beta chains originate from one sample sequenced in a study of blood T cell repertoires in COVID-19. The method was immunoSEQ multiplex PCR; TCRdb's version includes in-frame clones alone and lacks a portion of them. The sample has over 150,000 clones, 65% to 85% seen once. Sequences were obtained from PBMCs or T cells enriched from blood (not recorded which). The source of these receptors is a woman between 25 and 40 years old who had recovered from COVID-19.

There are a few counts of this clone. This chain joins TRBV19 and TRBJ2-5; 8 positions agree with TRBD1. The CDR3 consists of 17 residues. Looked up from germline, CDR1 is LNHDA and CDR2 is SQIVND (reference sequence). After removal of 5 bases from V and 4 bases from J, the junction contained 15 bases not matched to a gene. The CDR3, as DNA: TGTGCCAGTAGTCCTATTCGGGCAGGGGGCAGAGGAGAGACCCAGTACTTC. Translation: CASSPIRAGGRGETQYF.

The sample holds one count of this clone. The gene calls are TRBV19 and TRBJ2-2; D is possibly TRBD2 (6 bases). This CDR3 is 18 amino acids long. Germline V lookup: CDR1 LNHDA, CDR2 SQIVND (reference sequence). Trimming took off 1 base at V and 4 bases at J, with 19 bases between the two ends. Here the CDR3 DNA reads TGTGCCAGTAGTATAGGCCCCCACTCCGCGGGGCCCACCGGGGAGCTGTTTTTT. The encoded protein is CASSIGPHSAGPTGELFF.

This chain links TRBV7-3 with TRBJ1-1; 7 bases match TRBD1. The V and J ends lost 5 bases and 4 bases, in that order; junction bases with no gene match: 13. The CDR3 has 16 residues. Germline values: CDR1 SGHTA, CDR2 FQGTGA. The CDR3 loop is CASSASHRGSATEAFF. CDR3 in DNA: TGTGCCAGCAGCGCCTCACACAGGGGATCGGCCACTGAAGCTTTCTTT.

The V gene is TRBV19, the J gene TRBJ2-1, with D perhaps TRBD2 (5 bases). This CDR3 comprises 12 residues. Germline CDR1 is LNHDA and CDR2 is SQIVND (reference sequence). V shed 5 bases and J shed 9 bases, with 11 bases lying between them. The CDR3 reads CASSPQGGEQFF. The DNA for the CDR3 is TGTGCCAGTAGTCCACAAGGAGGTGAGCAGTTCTTC.

The genes are TRBV6-1 and TRBJ2-7; the match to TRBD2 covers 10 bases. V lost 4 bases and J lost 4; bases outside the gene matches: 10. This CDR3 is 16 amino acids long. Germline CDR1 is MNHNS and CDR2 is SASEGT. The CDR3 region is CASSVNPLAGVYEQYF. The CDR3 DNA reads as TGTGCCAGCAGTGTAAATCCTCTAGCGGGAGTTTACGAGCAGTACTTC.

V is TRBV7-8 and J is TRBJ2-7; TRBD1 aligns across 8 bases. The germline V gene has CDR1 SGHVS and CDR2 FQNEAQ. There are 16 residues in the CDR3. V shed 4 bases and J 0 bases; nucleotides not matched to a gene: 8. The CDR3 spells CASSSRTGPSSYEQYF. The DNA for the CDR3 is TGTGCCAGCAGCTCAAGGACAGGGCCGAGCTCCTACGAGCAGTACTTC.

The rearrangement joins TRBV5-1 to TRBJ2-1; TRBD2 agrees at 14 bases. J was trimmed by 7 bases and V by 5 bases; bases with no gene match: 8. This CDR3 spans 16 amino acids. Germline V gene data show CDR1 as SGHRS and CDR2 as YFSETQ. CDR3 sequence: CASRIRTSGGSNEQFF. DNA for the CDR3: TGCGCCAGCAGAATAAGGACTAGCGGGGGGAGTAATGAGCAGTTCTTC.

The chain carries TRBV7-9 and TRBJ1-2; TRBD1 matches 8 bases. This CDR3 spans 14 amino acids. The germline V gene has CDR1 SEHNR and CDR2 FQNEAQ (reference sequence). Trimming at V came to 6 bases and at J to 5 bases, leaving 8 bases not matched to a gene. The CDR3 DNA sequence: TGTGCCAGCAGTACTACGGGACAGGTTTATGGCTACACCTTC. Amino acid sequence: CASSTTGQVYGYTF.